This T cell receptor (beta chain) derives from a study of graft-versus-host responses after intestinal transplantation. Study-level results: Among recipient marrow samples, GvH clones were found; some appeared first in ileum or blood.

Germline-derived CDR1 and CDR2 are MRHNA and SNTAGT. Trimming stripped 2 bases from V and 3 bases from J, with 15 bases between. The CDR3 length is 16 residues. Concerning this clone itself: Antigen unknown.

Assay: immunoSEQ multiplex PCR; the TCRdb copy retains only in-frame clones and omits some. The sample includes tens of thousands of clones, around 83% of them seen just once. The sample consisted of unstimulated CD8+ T cells sorted from spleen or lymph node cells, taken before intestinal transplant. The chain carries TRBV6-4 and TRBJ2-3; the D is unclear. The receptor comes from a human donor who received an intestinal transplant. CDR3 nucleotide sequence: TGTGCCAGCAGTGACCTCAGGTCCCTGGGGACAGATACGCAGTATTTT. Amino acid sequence: CASSDLRSLGTDTQYF.